This T cell receptor (beta chain) is from a study of T cell repertoires in aging, cancer and after chemotherapy. This clonotype is labeled as medium-sized (0.01 to 0.1%). Its antigen is unknown. Study-level results: Age-matched healthy donors had significantly more diverse, less clonal blood TCR repertoires than untreated cancer patients.

Multiplex touch-down PCR with TRB-A/B primers amplified rearranged V-D-J TRB sequences. TCRdb reanalysed the multiplex PCR reads using MiXCR and keeps one entry per CDR3 protein. There are approximately 8,800 distinct CDR3 sequences in the sample; about 30% occur only once, and about 10% lies in the top ten. The template was genomic DNA from peripheral blood, not RNA. The sequenced sample was blood. The receptor's source is a human donor in good health.

The CDR3 is CASATGYNSPLHF. The CDR3, as DNA: TGTGCCAGTGCGACAGGGTATAATTCACCCCTCCACTTT. The rearrangement joins TRBV19 to TRBJ1-6, with 7 bases fitting TRBD1. Germline CDR1 reads LNHDA; CDR2 reads SQIVND (reference sequence). The CDR3 is 13 residues long. The ends lost 8 bases at V and 4 bases at J; junction bases unmatched: 2.